This TCR beta chain was retrieved from a study of graft-versus-host responses after intestinal transplantation (dated by TCRdb to the early 2020s). About the investigation overall: Recipients received multivisceral, liver-intestinal, or isolated intestinal transplants. Every recipient was given anti-thymocyte globulin induction, followed by 3 to 4 years of maintenance tacrolimus and steroids. Graft-versus-host and host-versus-graft alloreactive T cell clones were tracked in the graft, circulation and bone marrow after intestinal transplantation using bulk TCR-beta CDR3 sequencing. Alloreactive clones were identified by sequencing pre-transplant mixed lymphocyte reaction products and comparing them with unstimulated pre-transplant donor and recipient T cells. The cohort enrolled about two dozen intestinal transplant recipients, one of whom was a retransplant, and a few patients without pretransplant specimens were excluded. Donor T cell macrochimerism was defined as a peak of at least 4% donor T cells among recipient peripheral blood mononuclear cells. Instead of going to the commercial service, samples from a few later patients were sequenced in-house on an Illumina MiSeq and processed with MiXCR.

Trimming accounts for 4 bases at V and 7 bases at J, while the number of junction bases matched to no gene is 8. The CDR3, cysteine through phenylalanine, is 15 amino acids long. The CDR3 DNA has 45 bases and is translated from base 1. As encoded in the germline V gene, CDR1 is ENHRY while CDR2 is SYGVKD. The meaning of the sample's time point label: cells obtained before transplantation from donor or recipient. CD3+CD4+ and CD3+CD8+ populations were FACS-sorted from unstimulated pre-transplant donor and recipient cells taken from spleen or lymph nodes. Receptors were amplified or captured by the immunoSEQ multiplex PCR assay. For most patients, genomic DNA was isolated with the Qiagen DNeasy Blood and Tissue Kit and shipped frozen to Adaptive Biotechnologies for TCR sequencing. For most patients, genomic DNA was subjected to high-throughput TCR-beta CDR3 sequencing by Adaptive Biotechnologies. In the authors' own workflow: Adaptive's ImmunoSEQ software supplied the TCR sequencing data for around 19 patients, while MiXCR and VDJtools were used to process three other patients. To correct CD4 versus CD8 sorting errors, sequences present in both subsets at a frequency ratio below 5:1 were removed. Because the origin of CDR3 nucleotide sequences shared between donor and recipient could not be assigned, those sequences were removed. At least 2-fold expansion over unstimulated cells and a minimum CFSE-low frequency of 0.002% (template counts) or 0.001% (read counts) were required for clones to be classified as alloreactive. A clone was considered mappable if detected in the sequenced pre-transplant spleen, lymph node, or MLR CFSE-low populations of the donor or recipient. The cumulative frequency of alloreactive clones was calculated as a percentage of all sequences, weighted by copy number. Entries here come from immuneACCESS through TCRdb and include only in-frame sequences with V and J called. Some clones fail to appear in such tables; in the studies checked, an unresolved V gene covers under half of the shortfall, and the cause of the remainder is unknown. V and J calls and clone size come straight from that table; D and trimming were deduced from the DNA. The sample has approximately 94,000 clones on record, roughly nine tenths of them singletons. The ten largest clones capture more than 0.75% of the sample.

The investigation overall reported the following: In the allografts of patients with donor T cell macrochimerism, GvH to HvG T cell clonal ratios were high. Early after transplant, declines in HvG clones were associated with peak levels of circulating GvH clones. Conclusions were limited by the relatively low number and heterogeneity of intestinal transplant patients. GvH clones were detected in recipient bone marrow, and some of these GvH clones were observed earlier in ileal mucosa or blood, consistent with an intestinal mucosal origin.

Regarding this clone: Which antigen it targets is not known. No base qualities exist here, and no much larger clone lies one base off it.

This receptor was obtained from a human donor who was the organ donor for an intestinal transplant. Rearrangement joined TRBV10-3 to TRBJ2-1, with 9 central nucleotides matching TRBD2. The specimen was unstimulated CD4+ T cells sorted from spleen or lymph node cells, collected before transplant. The DNA reads as follows: TGTGCCATCAGTGCGGCGGGGGGGTTTTCAAATGAGCAGTTCTTC. Its protein is CAISAAGGFSNEQFF.